A single sample gave rise to the 14 T cell receptor beta chains below, sequenced in a study of blood T cells in healthy people across ages. A sample-barcoded 5' primer and a J-beta primer mix were used in a second PCR of roughly 7 to 12 cycles. TCRdb processed the 5' RACE reads anew with MiXCR; each CDR3 protein has one entry. In the table there are 800,000 to 900,000 distinct CDR3 sequences, 62% of which are singletons. Input material: blood. The receptor source for this set is a young man in good health.

The chain has TRBV14 and TRBJ1-4, with D perhaps matching TRBD1 (5 bases). The CDR3 is made up of 16 amino acids. V lost 4 bases, J lost 0 bases, and 12 bases lay in between. Per germline, CDR1 SGHDN and CDR2 FVKESK. CDR3 bases: TGTGCCAGCAGCCTTCTTGGGACCGCAACTAATGAAAAACTGTTTTTT. It translates to CASSLLGTATNEKLFF.

This clonotype showed up just once. The gene calls are TRBV20-1 and TRBJ2-1; 10 bases agree with TRBD1. CDR1 and CDR2 from the germline V gene are DFQATT and SNEGSKA (reference sequence). The CDR3 consists of 14 residues. With 3 bases clipped from V and 8 bases from J, the junction kept 7 bases outside the gene matches. This CDR3 is CSARGDRGAYEQFF. CDR3 bases: TGCAGTGCTAGGGGGGACAGGGGCGCGTATGAGCAGTTCTTC.

The V and J genes are TRBV29-1 and TRBJ2-7; 9 bases match TRBD1. CDR3 length equals 12 residues. Germline CDR1 SQVTM, CDR2 ANQGSEA. V gave up 1 base and J gave up 7 bases; unmatched junction bases: 2. CDR3 sequence: CSVEGTGDEQYF. CDR3 nucleotide sequence: TGCAGCGTTGAAGGGACAGGGGATGAGCAGTACTTC.

The chain couples TRBV20-1 to TRBJ2-7, with TRBD1 matching over 9 bases. CDR1 and CDR2 (germline): DFQATT, SNEGSKA (reference sequence). V shed 1 base, J shed 0 bases, and the junction held 4 bases outside the gene matches. There are 15 residues in the CDR3. This CDR3 is CSARGGQGSSYEQYF. CDR3 in DNA: TGCAGTGCTAGAGGGGGACAGGGTAGCTCCTACGAGCAGTACTTC.

With respect to this clonotype: The germline gene is not matched at one end of the junction; a read error may be the cause. The DNA of the CDR3 is TGTGACAGCAGCCAACGTGGGGCGGGGGCGGAAGAGACCCAGTACTTC. As protein: CDSSQRGAGAEETQYF. The rearrangement joins TRBV3-1 to TRBJ2-5, with D maybe TRBD2 (7 bases). Germline loops: CDR1 LGHDT, CDR2 YNNKEL (reference sequence). The CDR3 loop spans 16 amino acids.

DNA for the CDR3: TGTGCCAGCAGTTGGGGGCGGAGTTACGAGCAGTACTTC. It codes for CASSWGRSYEQYF. The V gene is TRBV27, the J gene TRBJ2-7; D is possibly TRBD1 (6 bases). The V and J ends lost 4 bases and 4 bases respectively, with 11 bases between them. CDR1 and CDR2 from the germline V gene are MNHEY and SMNVEV (reference sequence). The CDR3 runs to 13 residues.

This clonotype was seen only a few times. V is TRBV5-1 and J is TRBJ2-7; D is unclear. Germline CDR1 is SGHRS and CDR2 is YFSETQ. The length of the CDR3 is 15 residues. V lost 0 bases and J lost 0, with 10 bases in between. CDR3 sequence reads: CASSLGPRSSYEQYF. The DNA for the CDR3 is TGCGCCAGCAGCTTGGGCCCACGGAGCTCCTACGAGCAGTACTTC.

The genes are TRBV9 and TRBJ2-3; D may be TRBD2 (5 bases). The ends were cut back, 2 bases at V and 6 bases at J, with 13 bases in the middle. Germline V gene sequence: CDR1 SGDLS, CDR2 YYNGEE. There are 14 residues in the CDR3. The CDR3 bases are TGTGCCAGCAGCGTTGGTGAGGGTGAGGATACGCAGTATTTT. Translated, it gives CASSVGEGEDTQYF.

This clonotype occurred a few times. A read error is possible here, since a much larger clone lies one base away. The chain employs TRBV20-1 and TRBJ2-7; D unresolved. The germline V gene has CDR1 DFQATT and CDR2 SNEGSKA (reference sequence). The CDR3 contains 14 residues. V lost 3 bases and J lost 7, with 19 bases in between. CDR3 sequence: CSASVSTVYNEQYF. CDR3 DNA sequence: TGCAGTGCTAGCGTGAGTACAGTCTACAATGAGCAGTACTTC.

The genes are TRBV7-2 and TRBJ2-2; D unclear. The V gene lost 7 bases and the J gene lost 1 base, with 16 bases spanning the gap. Germline assignment: CDR1 SGHTA and CDR2 FQGNSA. The CDR3 is 16 amino acids. The CDR3 DNA reads as TGTGCCAGCAACCGCAACAGCGCTATGAACACCGGGGAGCTGTTTTTT. Protein sequence: CASNRNSAMNTGELFF. Full variable domain (outside the CDR3, taken from reference TRBV7-2 and TRBJ2-2): GAGVSQSPSNKVTEKGKDVELRCDPISGHTALYWYRQSLGQGLEFLIYFQGNSAPDKSGLPSDRFSAERTGGSVSTLTIQRTQQEDSAVYLCASNRNSAMNTGELFFGEGSRLTVL.

In the case of this clonotype: A much larger clone differs by one base, so this may be a read error. The chain has TRBV7-2 and TRBJ2-7; 11 bases line up with TRBD1. CDR3 length: 15 residues. CDR1 and CDR2 from the germline V gene are SGHTA and FQGNSA. Written as DNA, the CDR3 is TGTGCCAGCAGCTTAGGGTGGGGACAGGGGGGCGAGCGGTACTTC. Translated, it gives CASSLGWGQGGERYF. Combining the CDR3 with reference TRBV7-2 and TRBJ2-7 gives the whole variable domain GAGVSQSPSNKVTEKGKDVELRCDPISGHTALYWYRQSLGQGLEFLIYFQGNSAPDKSGLPSDRFSAERTGGSVSTLTIQRTQQEDSAVYLCASSLGWGQGGERYFGPGTRLTVT.

The CDR3 DNA reads TGTGCCAGCAGTGAAGGGACAGACCCTGAGCAGTTCTTC. Its translation is CASSEGTDPEQFF. This chain uses TRBV25-1 with TRBJ2-1; 7 bases fit TRBD1. The CDR3 has 13 amino acids. CDR1 is MGHDK and CDR2 is SYGVNS in the germline V gene. V trimming: 2 bases; J trimming: 9 bases; junction bases outside the gene matches: 4.

The CDR3 DNA reads TGTGCCAGCAACCCCCACGCTGTAGCCAAAAACATTCGGTACTTC. Its translation: CASNPHAVAKNIRYF. The chain recombines TRBV6-1 with TRBJ2-7; D gene ambiguous. V shed 7 bases and J shed 12 bases, with 28 bases lying between them. The CDR3 is 15 residues long. Germline loops: CDR1 MNHNS, CDR2 SASEGT.

The rearrangement links TRBV29-1 to TRBJ2-7, with D uncertain. V shed 5 bases and J shed 7 bases, with 18 bases lying between them. In germline, CDR1 is SQVTM, CDR2 ANQGSEA. The CDR3 has 13 residues. Written as DNA, the CDR3 is TGCAGCGTTCCCAGTGGACCCTACAATGAGCAGTACTTC. Protein product: CSVPSGPYNEQYF.